The 27 T cell receptor beta chains below were found in one sample sequenced in a study of T cell clonality in common variable immunodeficiency. Sequenced by immunoSEQ multiplex PCR; TCRdb stores in-frame clones only, minus some. The sample shows about 25,000 clones, none of them appearing just once. Study findings and constraints: Reportedly, TCR beta sequences from common variable immunodeficiency showed fewer deletions and N-nucleotide insertions.

Their cognate antigens are unknown. The specimen was peripheral blood mononuclear cells. The receptors come from a human donor with common variable immunodeficiency.

Concerning this clone itself: The DNA ends 3 residues before the CDR3 does, and the rest of the CDR3 is filled in from the germline J gene. V and J are TRBV2 and TRBJ1-6, with 10 bases matching TRBD1. Germline trimming cut 5 bases from V and 4 bases from J; bases unmatched to any gene: 2. The CDR3 covers 15 residues. The germline CDR1 and CDR2 sequences are SNHLY and FYNNEI. The CDR3 loop is CASSRDRGYNSPLHF. The sequenced CDR3 bases are TGTGCCAGCAGTCGGGACAGGGGTTATAATTCACCC.

In this sample, this clone turned up a few times. The missing CDR3 end, 3 residues past where the read stops, is filled in from the germline J gene. The chain carries TRBV5-1 and TRBJ2-7; 7 nucleotides line up with TRBD1. This CDR3 is 15 amino acids long. The germline V gene has CDR1 SGHRS and CDR2 YFSETQ. Trimming took 3 bases from V and 6 from J; bases not matched to a gene: 12. The CDR3 loop reads CASSSTDRVKAEQYF. CDR3 bases read: TGCGCCAGCAGCTCAACCGACAGGGTGAAGGCCGAG.

This clone was counted a few times. The read ends 3 residues before the CDR3 terminus; that terminus is restored from the germline J gene. The gene calls are TRBV7-8 and TRBJ2-5, with 11 bases aligning to TRBD2. The V segment lost 1 base and the J segment 4 bases; nucleotides outside the gene matches: 5. CDR1 and CDR2 (germline): SGHVS, FQNEAQ. The CDR3 sequence is 16 residues long. CDR3 bases read: TGTGCCAGCAGCTTAGGGGTTAGCGGGAGGGTAGAGACC. Translated: CASSLGVSGRVET. The full CDR3 reads CASSLGVSGRVETQYF.

A note on this clone: Read coverage stops 3 residues before the CDR3 terminus; the germline J gene supplies the remainder. The rearrangement links TRBV5-6 to TRBJ1-2, with a possible D match to TRBD1 (6 bases). V was pared by 4 bases and J by 1 base, with 14 bases between. CDR3 size: 15 residues. From germline, CDR1 is SGHDT and CDR2 YYEEEE. Incomplete CDR3 DNA: TGTGCCAGCAGCCGAGAGGGGACACTTAACTATGGC. Residues: CASSREGTLNYG. In full, the CDR3 is CASSREGTLNYGYTF.

This clone has at least ten counts. The DNA ends 3 residues before the CDR3 does, and the rest of the CDR3 is filled in from the germline J gene. The J gene is TRBJ1-6, the V gene TRBV5-6; D may be TRBD1 (5 bases). V was cut by 3 bases and J by 7 bases, with 11 bases left in between. Germline V gives CDR1 SGHDT, CDR2 YYEEEE. CDR3 length: 14 amino acids. CDR3 bases read: TGTGCCAGCAGCTCCCGGGACTCAAATTCACCC. The encoded protein is CASSSRDSNSP. The full CDR3 is CASSSRDSNSPLHF.

About this clone: The CDR3 goes on 3 residues after the read ends, and that part is filled in from the germline J gene. The V gene is TRBV7-8, the J gene TRBJ2-1, with 10 bases lining up with TRBD2. In germline, CDR1 is SGHVS, CDR2 FQNEAQ. This CDR3 contains 17 residues. With V trimmed by 4 bases and J by 7 bases, 13 bases remained unmatched. This CDR3 is CASSSGSSGRAGNEQFF. The part of the CDR3 DNA that was read is TGTGCCAGCAGCTCCGGCTCCAGCGGGAGGGCCGGTAATGAG. Variable domain in full (rest from reference TRBV7-8 and TRBJ2-1): GAGVSQSPRYKVAKRGQDVALRCDPISGHVSLFWYQQALGQGPEFLTYFQNEAQLDKSGLPSDRFFAERPEGSVSTLKIQRTQQEDSAVYLCASSSGSSGRAGNEQFFGPGTRLTVL.

Concerning this clone: The observed sequence ends 3 residues before the CDR3 terminus, with the missing tail filled in from the germline J gene. The rearrangement joins TRBV19 to TRBJ1-5; 8 nucleotides agree with TRBD1. The CDR3 runs to 14 residues. The ends lost 4 bases at V and 7 bases at J; junction bases unmatched: 6. CDR1 and CDR2 from the germline V gene are LNHDA and SQIVND (reference sequence). CDR3 residues: CASSTDRARQPQHF. The sequenced part of the CDR3 DNA is TGTGCCAGTAGTACGGACAGGGCGCGCCAGCCC.

The sample holds many counts of this clone. From the germline J gene comes the end of the CDR3, since the read stops 3 residues before it. This chain uses TRBV10-2 with TRBJ2-3, with unresolved D. CDR1 and CDR2 (germline): WSHSY, SAAADI. This CDR3 contains 14 residues. The V end was cut by 1 base, the J end by 2 bases, with 7 bases between. CDR3 sequence: CASSEFPYTDTQYF. Partial CDR3 DNA: TGCGCCAGCAGTGAGTTTCCCTACACAGATACG.

For this clone: The read comes to an end 3 residues before the CDR3 does, leaving the germline J gene to fill in the end. The chain joins TRBV11-2 to TRBJ2-1; 8 bases match TRBD1. The germline gives CDR1 SGHAT, CDR2 FQNNGV. CDR3 length: 15 residues. Losses at the gene ends were 5 bases for V and 6 bases for J; bases not matched to a gene: 9. CDR3 residues: CASSLSGGWANEQFF. CDR3 DNA (partial): TGTGCCAGCAGCCTATCAGGGGGCTGGGCCAATGAG. Looking up the rest from reference TRBV11-2 and TRBJ2-1 gives the full variable domain: EAGVAQSPRYKIIEKRQSVAFWCNPISGHATLYWYQQILGQGPKLLIQFQNNGVVDDSQLPKDRFSAERLKGVDSTLKIQPAKLEDSAVYLCASSLSGGWANEQFFGPGTRLTVL.

This clone has more than one count but fewer than ten. The read terminates 3 residues ahead of where the CDR3 ends, so the germline J gene completes it. V is TRBV5-1 and J is TRBJ2-5, with D uncertain. The CDR3 sequence is 15 residues long. The V end lost 2 bases, the J end lost 0 bases, and 11 bases lay between the germline ends. From germline, CDR1 is SGHRS and CDR2 YFSETQ. The CDR3 sequence: CASSFGAINQETQYF. Incomplete CDR3 DNA: TGCGCCAGCAGCTTCGGTGCCATCAACCAAGAGACC.

This clone was picked up a small number of times. One junction end disagrees with the germline gene, perhaps due to a read error. The read halts 3 residues ahead of the CDR3 end, with the missing end drawn from the germline J gene. The chain has TRBV7-9 and TRBJ2-5; D not resolved. Germline V gene sequence: CDR1 SEHNR, CDR2 FQNEAQ (reference sequence). The CDR3 extends over 11 amino acids. CDR3 amino acids: CSSSRQETQYF. CDR3 DNA, as far as it was read: TGTTCCAGCAGCCGTCAAGAGACC.

Turning to this clone: The missing CDR3 end, 3 residues past where the read stops, is filled in from the germline J gene. This chain connects TRBV18 to TRBJ2-5, with TRBD1 identical over 7 bases. Trimming cost V 1 base and J 4 bases; bases outside gene matches: 9. The CDR3 totals 16 residues. Per the germline V gene, CDR1 is KGHSH and CDR2 is LQKENI. The CDR3 loop is CASSPQGARVRETQYF. The DNA read from the CDR3 is TGTGCCAGCTCACCACAGGGGGCGCGAGTGAGAGAGACC.

Turning to this clone: The read stops 3 residues short of the end of the CDR3; the missing end is completed from the germline J gene. The chain is built from TRBV30 and TRBJ2-5; TRBD2 matches at 7 bases. The V gene end was trimmed by 5 bases and the J gene end by 7 bases; junction bases not matched to a gene: 7. From germline, CDR1 is GTSNPN and CDR2 SVGIG (reference sequence). The CDR3 is 12 residues long. CDR3 DNA, as far as it was read: TGTGCCTGGGGGAGCGGGGTTGGGACC. Amino acid sequence: CAWGSGVGT. In full, the CDR3 reads CAWGSGVGTQYF.

This clone was observed a few times. CDR3 sequence reads: CASRGGAGGYTF. The sequenced CDR3 bases are TGTGCCAGCAGGGGGGGGGCCGGAGGC. This chain uses TRBV2 with TRBJ1-2; weak D call: TRBD1 (6 bases). The sequenced fragment ends 3 residues before the CDR3 boundary, so the rest is inferred from the germline J gene. CDR1 and CDR2 from the germline V gene are SNHLY and FYNNEI. CDR3 size: 12 residues.

Notes on this clone: Read coverage stops 3 residues before the CDR3 terminus; the germline J gene supplies the remainder. The V gene is TRBV18, the J gene TRBJ1-6, with 9 bases fitting TRBD1. The V segment lost 3 bases and the J segment 5 bases; nucleotides outside the gene matches: 5. Germline-derived CDR1 and CDR2 are KGHSH and LQKENI. The length of the CDR3 is 16 residues. The CDR3 region is CASSPKRTGDNSPLHF. Partial CDR3 DNA: TGTGCCAGCTCACCCAAAAGGACAGGGGATAATTCACCC. Drawing the rest from reference TRBV18 and TRBJ1-6, the complete variable domain is NAGVMQNPRHLVRRRGQEARLRCSPMKGHSHVYWYRQLPEEGLKFMVYLQKENIIDESGMPKERFSAEFPKEGPSILRIQQVVRGDSAAYFCASSPKRTGDNSPLHFGNGTRLTVT.

This clone occurred many times. The CDR3 goes on 3 residues after the read ends, and that part is filled in from the germline J gene. V gene TRBV18 combines with J gene TRBJ2-1; D possibly corresponds to TRBD2 (6 bases). The CDR3 contains 16 residues. From germline, CDR1 is KGHSH and CDR2 LQKENI. The V and J ends lost 2 bases and 0 bases respectively, with 11 bases between them. CDR3 protein: CASSPARGSSYNEQFF. The CDR3 bases that were read are TGTGCCAGCTCACCAGCCCGGGGGAGCTCCTACAATGAG. Complete variable domain (other parts from reference TRBV18 and TRBJ2-1): NAGVMQNPRHLVRRRGQEARLRCSPMKGHSHVYWYRQLPEEGLKFMVYLQKENIIDESGMPKERFSAEFPKEGPSILRIQQVVRGDSAAYFCASSPARGSSYNEQFFGPGTRLTVL.

This clone was seen ten or more times. The CDR3 bases that were read are TGCGCCAGCAGCCCAAGGGGAAGCACTAATGAAAAA. As protein: CASSPRGSTNEK. The entire CDR3 reads CASSPRGSTNEKLFF. The chain is built from TRBV5-1 and TRBJ1-4; tentatively, D is TRBD1 (5 bases). Read coverage stops 3 residues before the CDR3 terminus; the germline J gene supplies the remainder. V was pared by 4 bases and J by 2 bases, with 12 bases between. Germline lookup yields CDR1 SGHRS and CDR2 YFSETQ. This CDR3 has 15 residues.

The CDR3 is CASSIYRVSTEAFF. The CDR3 DNA, read in part, is TGTGCCAGCAGTATCTACAGGGTCTCCACTGAA. This chain links TRBV2 with TRBJ1-1; tentative D call: TRBD1 (6 bases). The read falls 3 residues short of the CDR3 end, and the missing part is taken from the germline J gene. The CDR3 has 14 residues. CDR1 is SNHLY, CDR2 FYNNEI, per germline. V was clipped by 5 bases and J by 4 bases, with 14 bases between them.

This clone occurred a few times. The DNA ends 3 residues before the CDR3 does, and the rest of the CDR3 is filled in from the germline J gene. The V gene is TRBV18, the J gene TRBJ2-3; 11 bases align to TRBD1. Trimming removed 3 bases from V and 6 bases from J; junction bases left unmatched: 5. There are 15 residues in the CDR3. From germline, CDR1 is KGHSH and CDR2 LQKENI. CDR3 in amino acids: CASSPGQGASDTQYF. CDR3 DNA, as far as it was read: TGTGCCAGCTCACCCGGACAGGGGGCATCTGATACG. Full variable domain (missing parts from reference TRBV18 and TRBJ2-3): NAGVMQNPRHLVRRRGQEARLRCSPMKGHSHVYWYRQLPEEGLKFMVYLQKENIIDESGMPKERFSAEFPKEGPSILRIQQVVRGDSAAYFCASSPGQGASDTQYFGPGTRLTVL.

This clone was counted between two and nine times. The read gets to within 3 residues of the CDR3 end, and the germline J gene fills in the rest. The chain joins TRBV18 to TRBJ2-2; D may be TRBD2 (6 bases). This CDR3 comprises 15 residues. Germline CDR1 is KGHSH and CDR2 is LQKENI. V was clipped by 3 bases and J by 4 bases, with 12 bases between them. Partial CDR3 DNA: TGTGCCAGCTCACCCGGGACTCCGGGCACCGGGGAG. It translates to CASSPGTPGTGE. The complete CDR3 reads CASSPGTPGTGELFF.

About this clone itself: The CDR3 extends 3 residues past the end of the read, so its final part is completed from the germline J gene. The chain employs TRBV7-9 and TRBJ2-5; TRBD1 matches at 10 bases. The CDR3 is made up of 15 amino acids. The V and J ends lost 2 bases and 5 bases, in that order; junction bases with no gene match: 5. Per the germline V gene, CDR1 is SEHNR and CDR2 is FQNEAQ (reference sequence). CDR3 amino acids: CASSLLKGQGETQYF. The DNA read from the CDR3 is TGTGCCAGCAGCTTATTGAAGGGACAGGGGGAGACC.

As to this clone: The CDR3 end lies 3 residues beyond the end of the read and is filled in from the germline J gene. The J gene is TRBJ2-7, the V gene TRBV2; TRBD1 is a possible D gene (5 bases). V was trimmed by 8 bases and J by 3 bases, leaving 17 bases between them. The length of the CDR3 is 14 residues. The germline V gene has CDR1 SNHLY and CDR2 FYNNEI. CDR3 amino acids: CASGATWADYEQYF. The part of the CDR3 DNA that was read is TGTGCCAGCGGGGCAACGTGGGCGGACTACGAG.

At least ten counts were recorded for this clone. The read terminates 3 residues ahead of where the CDR3 ends, so the germline J gene completes it. The chain joins TRBV5-1 to TRBJ2-2, with a possible D match to TRBD1 (6 bases). The V gene lost 1 base and the J gene lost 6 bases, with 13 bases spanning the gap. Looked up from germline, CDR1 is SGHRS and CDR2 is YFSETQ. This CDR3 contains 15 residues. CDR3 DNA, as far as it was read: TGCGCCAGCAGCTTGTCACAGGGTATCGCCGGGGAG. Translated: CASSLSQGIAGE. The CDR3, in full, reads CASSLSQGIAGELFF.

This clone was seen repeatedly, ten times or more. The CDR3 end is not reached by the read, which stops 3 residues before it; the germline J gene fills it in. The chain recombines TRBV20-1 with TRBJ2-6; 10 positions match TRBD1. With 7 bases clipped from V and 3 bases from J, the junction kept 6 bases outside the gene matches. Germline lookup yields CDR1 DFQATT and CDR2 SNEGSKA (reference sequence). The CDR3 spans 15 residues. The CDR3 DNA, read in part, is TGCAGTGGGCAGGACAGGGGGGATGGGGCCAACGTC. Translating gives CSGQDRGDGANV. The CDR3 reads in full as CSGQDRGDGANVLTF.

This clone was found many times. The read terminates 3 residues ahead of where the CDR3 ends, so the germline J gene completes it. The chain combines TRBV7-2 with TRBJ1-4; D is unclear. Trimming removed 5 bases from V and 3 bases from J, with 7 bases in between. CDR3 size: 13 residues. CDR1 and CDR2 (germline): SGHTA, FQGNSA. The CDR3 loop reads CASSPGSNEKLFF. Partial CDR3 DNA: TGTGCCAGCAGCCCCGGGTCTAATGAAAAA.

This clone was seen ten or more times. Read data end 3 residues before the CDR3 end; the end is taken from the germline J gene. The chain combines TRBV20-1 with TRBJ2-2; D may be TRBD1 (5 bases). V was trimmed by 0 bases and J by 3 bases, leaving 8 bases between them. The germline gives CDR1 DFQATT, CDR2 SNEGSKA (reference sequence). CDR3 size: 14 residues. The CDR3 region is CSARDRQYTGELFF. The CDR3 bases that were read are TGCAGTGCTAGAGACAGACAGTACACCGGGGAG.

Many counts were recorded for this clone. Coverage ceases 3 residues before the CDR3 finishes, and the germline J gene fills in the end. The chain combines TRBV30 with TRBJ1-4; D possibly corresponds to TRBD1 (5 bases). Trimming pared 8 bases from V and 7 bases from J, leaving 14 bases between. The CDR3 loop spans 12 amino acids. From germline, CDR1 is GTSNPN and CDR2 SVGIG (reference sequence). Incomplete CDR3 DNA: TGTGCCCCCCAGGGAGAGTTTGAAAAA. Translated, it gives CAPQGEFEK. The whole CDR3 sequence reads CAPQGEFEKLFF.